This entry is about one T cell receptor beta chain. The data are from a study of technical replicates of blood from a handful of donors. Unmatched junction bases numbered 12, after V lost 2 bases and J lost 4 bases. Germline CDR1 reads LNHDA; CDR2 reads SQIVND (reference sequence). The length of the CDR3 is 17 residues. Method: immunoSEQ multiplex PCR; TCRdb's copy keeps in-frame clones and lacks some. The sample contains 74,000 or so clones, 75% to 95% of which appear only once. The sample consisted of T cells isolated from PBMCs. This chain uses TRBV19 with TRBJ1-1, with TRBD1 matching 8 bases. This TCR came from a human donor in good health. This chain's CDR3 is CASSITSGGPSFTEAFF. The CDR3 DNA follows: TGTGCCAGTAGTATAACTTCAGGGGGCCCCTCTTTCACTGAAGCTTTCTTT.